This is a list of T cell receptor beta chains from one sample in a study of control samples from healthy donors and cancer patients. Sequencing was performed with immunoSEQ multiplex PCR; in TCRdb, only in-frame clones are kept and a portion is missing. The sample yields 35,000 to 50,000 clones, around four fifths seen once. What was sequenced was blood. Every receptor here comes from a man aged 55-75 years in good health. Both conserved end residues are part of each CDR3. The D gene is left open where the match is weak.

V gene	D gene	J gene	CDR3 protein	CDR3 DNA
TRBV18	.	TRBJ2-6	CASSPTNGRANVLTF	TGTGCCAGCTCACCGACCAACGGACGGGCCAACGTCCTGACTTTC
TRBV7-9	.	TRBJ1-2	CASSLLALDGYTF	TGTGCCAGCAGCTTATTAGCCCTCGATGGCTACACCTTC
TRBV7-2	TRBD1	TRBJ1-2	CASSLQGTASNYGYTF	TGTGCCAGCAGCTTACAAGGGACAGCGTCTAACTATGGCTACACCTTC
TRBV28	TRBD1	TRBJ1-1	CASSQGGAGTEAFF	TGTGCCAGCAGCCAGGGGGGGGCTGGCACTGAAGCTTTCTTT
TRBV27	TRBD1	TRBJ1-4	CASTSLPGQGVEKLFF	TGTGCCAGCACCTCGCTTCCGGGACAGGGAGTCGAAAAACTGTTTTTT
TRBV5-1	TRBD1	TRBJ1-2	CASSWGQLNYGYTF	TGCGCCAGCAGCTGGGGACAGCTAAACTATGGCTACACCTTC
TRBV27	.	TRBJ1-1	CASSPLKRSSDTEAFF	TGTGCCAGCAGTCCATTGAAACGCTCAAGTGACACTGAAGCTTTCTTT
TRBV11-2	.	TRBJ1-4	CASSFGNEKLFF	TGTGCCAGCAGCTTTGGTAATGAAAAACTGTTTTTT
TRBV15	TRBD1	TRBJ1-2	CATSRGRDRGIEGYTF	TGTGCCACCAGCAGAGGAAGGGACAGGGGGATTGAGGGCTACACCTTC
TRBV5-6	.	TRBJ2-2	CASSLYGGAGTGELFF	TGTGCCAGCAGCTTGTACGGGGGCGCGGGCACCGGGGAGCTGTTTTTT
TRBV20-1	.	TRBJ2-7	CSAQAGREQYF	TGCAGTGCCCAGGCAGGGCGGGAGCAGTACTTC
TRBV19	.	TRBJ1-2	CASSIVAPYVDGYTF	TGTGCCAGTAGTATAGTAGCCCCCTACGTCGATGGCTACACCTTC
TRBV18	TRBD1	TRBJ2-7	CASSTGTGWSEQYF	TGTGCCAGCTCAACCGGGACAGGTTGGTCCGAGCAGTACTTC
TRBV6-6	.	TRBJ1-1	CASSQGPTEAFF	TGTGCCAGCAGTCAGGGGCCCACTGAAGCTTTCTTT
TRBV29-1	.	TRBJ1-3	CSADHREAGNTIYF	TGCAGCGCGGACCATCGGGAGGCCGGAAACACCATATATTTT